This TCR beta chain was identified during a study of shared clonotypes between healthy human individuals. TCRdb's table, derived via immunoSEQ multiplex PCR, lists solely in-frame clones and lacks some. Among millions of clones listed, just over 90% were seen once. Concerning this clone: Other DNA sequences from this sample encode an identical CDR3 as well.

Looked up from germline, CDR1 is SEHNR and CDR2 is FQNEAQ (reference sequence). This CDR3 is 11 amino acids long. V lost 4 bases and J 2 bases, leaving 1 base between the germline ends. As defined, naive CD8 cells were CD45RO-negative and positively selected for CCR7, with terminally differentiated effector memory CD45RA+ cells excluded. This chain joins TRBV7-9 and TRBJ2-3; no clear D gene. This TCR was recovered from a man younger than 35 in good health. Some clones in this sample may be carry-over from other donors' samples. Sample: naive CD8+ T cells from PBMCs. CDR3: CASSSTDTQYF. The CDR3 DNA reads TGTGCCAGCAGCTCCACAGATACGCAGTATTTT.